This T cell receptor (beta chain) was retrieved from a study of blood T cell repertoires in COVID-19. Study details: T cells, B-cell-depleted T cells, or PBMCs supplied cDNA or gDNA.

Germline CDR1 and CDR2: LGHNT and FRNRAP. Trimming took 10 bases from V and 1 from J, leaving 17 bases between them. This CDR3 is 14 amino acids long. Original methodology: Reference gene primer amplification gave nucleated cell count estimates. TCRdb keeps only in-frame clones here, not all; method: immunoSEQ multiplex PCR. Clone size and the V and J calls come from that table; the DNA yielded D and trimming. The data contain 150,000 or so clones, approximately 82% of them singletons. Sequencing used peripheral blood. V gene TRBV12-5 combines with J gene TRBJ2-7; TRBD1 is a possible D gene (7 bases). The receptor was isolated from a human donor with acute or convalescent COVID-19. The donor label of this sample is uncertain. The CDR3 protein is CAIQSQGGSYEQYF. The CDR3 DNA reads as TGTGCTATCCAATCGCAGGGGGGATCCTACGAGCAGTACTTC.